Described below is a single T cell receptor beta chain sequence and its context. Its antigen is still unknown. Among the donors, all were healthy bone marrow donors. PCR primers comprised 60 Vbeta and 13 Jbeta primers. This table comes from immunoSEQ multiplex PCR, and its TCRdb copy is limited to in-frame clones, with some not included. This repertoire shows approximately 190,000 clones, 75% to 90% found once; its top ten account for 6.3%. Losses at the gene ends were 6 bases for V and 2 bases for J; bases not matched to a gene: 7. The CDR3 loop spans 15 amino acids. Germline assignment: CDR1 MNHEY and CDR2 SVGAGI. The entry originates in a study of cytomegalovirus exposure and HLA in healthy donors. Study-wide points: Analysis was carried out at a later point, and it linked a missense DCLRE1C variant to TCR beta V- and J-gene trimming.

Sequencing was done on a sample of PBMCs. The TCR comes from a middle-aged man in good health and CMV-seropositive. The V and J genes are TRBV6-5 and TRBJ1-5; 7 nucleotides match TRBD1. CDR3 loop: CASSLDRAGNQPQHF. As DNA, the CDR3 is TGTGCCAGCAGCCTCGACAGGGCCGGCAATCAGCCCCAGCATTTT.